This T cell receptor (beta chain) emerged from a study of graft-versus-host responses after intestinal transplantation. In the study overall: Multivisceral, liver-intestinal, or isolated intestinal transplants were given to recipients. Induction with anti-thymocyte globulin, then tacrolimus and steroids for around three years, was given to all recipients. Study conclusions and caveats: Association was observed between peak circulating GvH clone levels and early post-transplant HvG declines. Some GvH clones were seen earlier in gut or blood, suggesting intestinal origin.

The ends were cut back, 3 bases at V and 6 bases at J, with 18 bases in the middle. CDR1 is SGHVS, CDR2 FNYEAQ, per germline. The length of the CDR3 is 15 residues. Repertoires were generated with immunoSEQ multiplex PCR, while TCRdb's copy carries only in-frame clones and drops some. The sample holds about 85,000 clones, roughly 90% seen once. A note on this clone: Its specificity is unknown.

This clonotype was obtained from a human donor who was the organ donor for an intestinal transplant. This rearrangement joins TRBV7-6 to TRBJ2-7, with D possibly TRBD2 on 5 matching bases. The sample here was unstimulated CD8+ T cells sorted from spleen or lymph node cells, taken before transplant. The CDR3 region has the DNA TGTGCCAGCAGCTTTCTCTACGGGGTAAGCGGCGAGCAGTACTTC. Translation gives CASSFLYGVSGEQYF.